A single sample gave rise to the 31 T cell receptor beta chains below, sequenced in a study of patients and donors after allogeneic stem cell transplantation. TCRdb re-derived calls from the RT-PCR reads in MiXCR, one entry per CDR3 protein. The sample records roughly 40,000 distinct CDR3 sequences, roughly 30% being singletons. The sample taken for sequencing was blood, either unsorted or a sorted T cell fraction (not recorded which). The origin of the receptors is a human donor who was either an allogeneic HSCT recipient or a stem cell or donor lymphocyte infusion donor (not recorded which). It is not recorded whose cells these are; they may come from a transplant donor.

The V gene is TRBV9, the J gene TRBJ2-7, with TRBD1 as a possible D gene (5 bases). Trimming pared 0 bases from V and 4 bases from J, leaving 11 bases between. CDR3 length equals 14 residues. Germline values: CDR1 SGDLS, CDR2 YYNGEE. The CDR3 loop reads CASSVDQGRYEQYF. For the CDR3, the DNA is TGTGCCAGCAGCGTAGACCAGGGCAGGTACGAGCAGTACTTC. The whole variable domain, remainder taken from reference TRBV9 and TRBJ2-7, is DSGVTQTPKHLITATGQRVTLRCSPRSGDLSVYWYQQSLDQGLQFLIQYYNGEERAKGNILERFSAQQFPDLHSELNLSSLELGDSALYFCASSVDQGRYEQYFGPGTRLTVT.

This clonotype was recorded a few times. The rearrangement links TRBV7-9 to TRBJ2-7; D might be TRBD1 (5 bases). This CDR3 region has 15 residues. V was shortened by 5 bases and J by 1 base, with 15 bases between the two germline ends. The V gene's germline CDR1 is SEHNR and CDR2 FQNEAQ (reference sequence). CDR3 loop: CASSARPGASYEQYF. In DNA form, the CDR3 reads TGTGCCAGCAGCGCCCGGCCTGGGGCGTCCTACGAGCAGTACTTC.

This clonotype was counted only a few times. CDR3 sequence reads: CASSKGGQQETQYF. The CDR3, as DNA: TGTGCCAGCAGCAAAGGGGGACAGCAAGAGACCCAGTACTTC. V gene TRBV21-1 combines with J gene TRBJ2-5; TRBD1, the table's D call, was not compared with the DNA. TRBV21-1 is a known pseudogene. This CDR3 is built from 14 residues.

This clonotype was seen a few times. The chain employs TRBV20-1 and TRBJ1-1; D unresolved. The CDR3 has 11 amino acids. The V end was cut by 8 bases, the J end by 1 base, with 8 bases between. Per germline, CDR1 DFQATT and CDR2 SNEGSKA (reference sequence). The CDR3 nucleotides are TGCAGTCCGGGAAGGAACACTGAAGCTTTCTTT. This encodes CSPGRNTEAFF.

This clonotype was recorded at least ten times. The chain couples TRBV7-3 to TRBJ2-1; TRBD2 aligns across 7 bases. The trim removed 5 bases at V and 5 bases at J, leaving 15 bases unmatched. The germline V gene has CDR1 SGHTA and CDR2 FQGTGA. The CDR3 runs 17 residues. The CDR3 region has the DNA TGTGCCAGCAGCGTAAGGGCGGGAGCTTTCATAAACAATGAGCAGTTCTTC. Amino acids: CASSVRAGAFINNEQFF.

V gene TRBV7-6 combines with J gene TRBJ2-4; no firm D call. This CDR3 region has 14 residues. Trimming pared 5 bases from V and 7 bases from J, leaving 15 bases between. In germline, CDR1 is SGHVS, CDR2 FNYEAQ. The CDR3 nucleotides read TGTGCCAGCAGCCCATTGACGGCGCGGAACATTCAGTACTTC. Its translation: CASSPLTARNIQYF.

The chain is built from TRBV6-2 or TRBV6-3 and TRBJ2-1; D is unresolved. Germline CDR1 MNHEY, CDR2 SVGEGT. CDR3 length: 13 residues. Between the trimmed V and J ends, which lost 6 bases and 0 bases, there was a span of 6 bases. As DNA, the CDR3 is TGTGCCAGCAGGGGCATCTCCTACAATGAGCAGTTCTTC. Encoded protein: CASRGISYNEQFF.

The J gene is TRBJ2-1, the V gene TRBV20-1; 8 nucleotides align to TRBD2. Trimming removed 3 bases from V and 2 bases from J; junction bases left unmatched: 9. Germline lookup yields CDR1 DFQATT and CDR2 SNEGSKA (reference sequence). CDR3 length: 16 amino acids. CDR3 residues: CSASLAGGRPYNEQFF. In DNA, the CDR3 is TGCAGTGCTAGTCTGGCGGGAGGCCGGCCCTACAATGAGCAGTTCTTC.

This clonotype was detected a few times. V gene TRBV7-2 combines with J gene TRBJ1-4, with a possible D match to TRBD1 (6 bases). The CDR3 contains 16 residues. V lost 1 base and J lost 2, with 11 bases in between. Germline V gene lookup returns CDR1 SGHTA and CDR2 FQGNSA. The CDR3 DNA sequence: TGTGCCAGCAGCTTAGTTGGGGGGCTGACTAATGAAAAACTGTTTTTT. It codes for CASSLVGGLTNEKLFF.

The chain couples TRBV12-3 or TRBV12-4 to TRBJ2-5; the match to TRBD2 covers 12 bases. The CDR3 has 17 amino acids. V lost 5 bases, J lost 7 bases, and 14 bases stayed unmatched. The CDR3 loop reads CASSPRTSGTYSGTQYF. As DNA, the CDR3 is TGTGCCAGCAGTCCTAGGACTAGCGGGACTTATTCGGGGACCCAGTACTTC.

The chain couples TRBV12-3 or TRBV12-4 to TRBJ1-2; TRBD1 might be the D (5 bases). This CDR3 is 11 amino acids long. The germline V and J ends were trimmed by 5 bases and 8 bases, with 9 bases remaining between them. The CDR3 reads CASSRGSGYTF. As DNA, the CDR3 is TGTGCCAGCAGTCGGGGGAGCGGCTACACCTTC.

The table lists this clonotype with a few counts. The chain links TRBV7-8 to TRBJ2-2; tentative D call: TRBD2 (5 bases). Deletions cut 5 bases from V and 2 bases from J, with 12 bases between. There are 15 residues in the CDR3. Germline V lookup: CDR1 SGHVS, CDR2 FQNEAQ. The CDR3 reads CASSPRGLNTGELFF. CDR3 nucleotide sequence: TGTGCCAGCAGCCCCCGAGGGCTTAACACCGGGGAGCTGTTTTTT.

CDR3: CASSWAGVRTDTQYF. For the CDR3, the DNA is TGTGCCAGCAGCTGGGCAGGCGTTAGGACGGATACGCAGTATTTT. This chain links TRBV7-9 with TRBJ2-3, with D unresolved. This CDR3 is built from 15 residues. Trimming removed 4 bases at V and 6 bases at J, with 17 bases between. Germline V gives CDR1 SEHNR, CDR2 FQNEAQ (reference sequence).

CDR3 amino acids: CASSQESGNEQYF. CDR3 DNA sequence: TGCGCCAGCAGCCAAGAATCGGGAAACGAGCAGTACTTC. The genes are TRBV4-3 and TRBJ2-7, with D maybe TRBD2 (5 bases). This CDR3 spans 13 amino acids. Germline CDR1 reads LGHNA; CDR2 reads YSLEER. V lost 0 bases and J 5 bases, leaving 8 bases between the germline ends.

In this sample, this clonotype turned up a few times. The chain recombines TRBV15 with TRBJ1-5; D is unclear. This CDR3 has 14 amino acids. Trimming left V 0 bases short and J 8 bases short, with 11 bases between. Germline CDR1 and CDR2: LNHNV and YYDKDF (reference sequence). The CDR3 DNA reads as TGTGCCACCAGCAGAGATCGGGGAGGAGAGCCCCAGCATTTT. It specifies CATSRDRGGEPQHF.

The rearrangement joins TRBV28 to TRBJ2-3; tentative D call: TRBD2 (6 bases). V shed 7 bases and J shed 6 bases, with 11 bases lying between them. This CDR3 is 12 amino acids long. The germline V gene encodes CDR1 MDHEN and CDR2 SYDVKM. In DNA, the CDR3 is TGTGCCAGCACTAGCGTCATGGATACGCAGTATTTT. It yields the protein CASTSVMDTQYF.

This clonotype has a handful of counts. The CDR3: CASSLLRTGELFF. CDR3 DNA: TGTGCCAGCAGCTTACTCAGAACCGGGGAGCTGTTTTTT. The V and J genes are TRBV7-3 and TRBJ2-2, with D unclear. Germline assignment: CDR1 SGHTA and CDR2 FQGTGA. This CDR3 contains 13 residues. V lost 2 bases and J lost 5, with 6 bases in between.

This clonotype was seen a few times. The CDR3: CSAKQGEDTQYF. CDR3 sequence (DNA): TGCAGTGCTAAACAGGGGGAAGATACGCAGTATTTT. J is TRBJ2-3 and V is TRBV20-1, with 8 positions matching TRBD1. Trimming took 4 bases from V and 5 from J; bases not matched to a gene: 2. Germline V gives CDR1 DFQATT, CDR2 SNEGSKA (reference sequence). This CDR3 contains 12 residues.

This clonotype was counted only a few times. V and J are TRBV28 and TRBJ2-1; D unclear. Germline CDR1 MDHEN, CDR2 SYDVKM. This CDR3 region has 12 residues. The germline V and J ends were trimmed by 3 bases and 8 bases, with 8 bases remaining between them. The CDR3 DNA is TGTGCCAGCAGTTTTGGTATATATGAGCAGTTCTTC. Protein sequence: CASSFGIYEQFF.

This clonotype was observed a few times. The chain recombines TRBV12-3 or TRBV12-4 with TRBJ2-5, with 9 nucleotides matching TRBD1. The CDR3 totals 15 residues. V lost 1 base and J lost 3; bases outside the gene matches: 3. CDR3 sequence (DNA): TGTGCCAGCAGTTTAGTAGGGACAGGGAAAGAGACCCAGTACTTC. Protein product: CASSLVGTGKETQYF.

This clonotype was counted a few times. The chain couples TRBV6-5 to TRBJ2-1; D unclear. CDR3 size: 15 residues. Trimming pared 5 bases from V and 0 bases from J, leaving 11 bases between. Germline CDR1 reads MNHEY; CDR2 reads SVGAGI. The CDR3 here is CASSTRRHSYNEQFF. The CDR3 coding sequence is TGTGCCAGCAGTACCAGGAGACACTCCTACAATGAGCAGTTCTTC.

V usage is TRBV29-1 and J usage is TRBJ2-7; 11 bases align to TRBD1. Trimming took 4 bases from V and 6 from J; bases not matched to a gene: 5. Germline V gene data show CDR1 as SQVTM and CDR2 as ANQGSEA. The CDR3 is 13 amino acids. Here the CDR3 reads CSVAGQGDGEQYF. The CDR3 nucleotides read TGCAGCGTTGCGGGACAGGGGGACGGCGAGCAGTACTTC.

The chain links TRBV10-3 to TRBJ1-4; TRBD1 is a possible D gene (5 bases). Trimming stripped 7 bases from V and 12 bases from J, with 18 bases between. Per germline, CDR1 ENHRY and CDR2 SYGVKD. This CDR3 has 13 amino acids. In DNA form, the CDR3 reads TGTGCCATCAATCCCGGGAATGAGGGACAACTGTTTTTT. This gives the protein CAINPGNEGQLFF.

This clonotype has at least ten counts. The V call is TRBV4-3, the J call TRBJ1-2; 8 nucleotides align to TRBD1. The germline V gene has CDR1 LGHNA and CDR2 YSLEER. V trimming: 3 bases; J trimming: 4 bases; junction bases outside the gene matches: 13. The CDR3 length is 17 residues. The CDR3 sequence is CASSHLRRTGRSYGYTF. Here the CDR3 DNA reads TGCGCCAGCAGCCATCTTCGAAGGACAGGGCGGAGCTATGGCTACACCTTC.

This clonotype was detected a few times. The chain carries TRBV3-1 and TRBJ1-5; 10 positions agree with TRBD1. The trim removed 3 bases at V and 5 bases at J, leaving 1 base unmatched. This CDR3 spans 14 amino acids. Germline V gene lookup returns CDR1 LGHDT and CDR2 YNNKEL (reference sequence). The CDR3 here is CASSHGQGDQPQHF. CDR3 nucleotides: TGTGCCAGCAGCCATGGACAGGGGGATCAGCCCCAGCATTTT.

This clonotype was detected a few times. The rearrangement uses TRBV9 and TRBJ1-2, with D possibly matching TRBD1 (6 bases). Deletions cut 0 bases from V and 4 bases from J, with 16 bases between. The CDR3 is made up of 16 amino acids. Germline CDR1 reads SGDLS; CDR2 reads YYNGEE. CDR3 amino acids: CASSVEGDRLGYGYTF. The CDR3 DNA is TGTGCCAGCAGCGTAGAGGGGGATCGACTTGGCTATGGCTACACCTTC.

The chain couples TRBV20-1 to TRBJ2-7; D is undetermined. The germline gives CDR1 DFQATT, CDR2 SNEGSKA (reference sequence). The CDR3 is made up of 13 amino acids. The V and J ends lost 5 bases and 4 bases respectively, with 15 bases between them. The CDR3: CSAPFPGLYEQYF. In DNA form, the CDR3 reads TGCAGTGCTCCTTTCCCCGGCCTATACGAGCAGTACTTC.

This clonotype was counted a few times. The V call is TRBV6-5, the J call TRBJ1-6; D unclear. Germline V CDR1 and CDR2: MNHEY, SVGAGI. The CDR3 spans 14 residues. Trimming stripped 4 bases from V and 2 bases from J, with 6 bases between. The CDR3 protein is CASSWKAYNSPLHF. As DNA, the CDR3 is TGTGCCAGCAGTTGGAAGGCCTATAATTCACCCCTCCACTTT.

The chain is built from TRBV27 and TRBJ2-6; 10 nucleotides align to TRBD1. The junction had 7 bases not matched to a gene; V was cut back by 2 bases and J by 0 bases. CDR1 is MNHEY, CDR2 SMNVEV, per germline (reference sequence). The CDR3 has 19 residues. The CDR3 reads CASSLMGQGTHSGANVLTF. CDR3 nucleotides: TGTGCCAGCAGTTTAATGGGACAGGGGACTCACTCTGGGGCCAACGTCCTGACTTTC.

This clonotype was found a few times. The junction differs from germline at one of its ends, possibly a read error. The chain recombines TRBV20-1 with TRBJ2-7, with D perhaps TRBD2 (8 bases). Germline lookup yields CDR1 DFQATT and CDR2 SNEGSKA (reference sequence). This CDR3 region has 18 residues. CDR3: CSARRQGLDLAGSYEQYF. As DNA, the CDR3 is TGCAGTGCCCGTAGACAGGGCCTGGACCTAGCGGGTTCCTACGAGCAGTATTTC.

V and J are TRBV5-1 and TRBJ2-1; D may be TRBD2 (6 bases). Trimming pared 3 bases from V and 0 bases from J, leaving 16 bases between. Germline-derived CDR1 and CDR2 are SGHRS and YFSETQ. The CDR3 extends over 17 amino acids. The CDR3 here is CASSSSSAYYSYNEQFF. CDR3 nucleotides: TGCGCCAGCAGCTCGTCTAGCGCCTACTACTCCTACAATGAGCAGTTCTTC.